This T cell receptor beta chain appears in the sequencing data of a study of T cells in Graves' hyperthyroidism and ophthalmopathy. Study observations and caveats: Ophthalmopathy was model-predicted a median roughly six months pre-onset. Expanded thyroid clonotypes (above 0.001) were mostly also found in blood.

The authors took PBMCs from roughly 9.5 ml fresh peripheral blood. The CDR3 regions of TCR beta were amplified from RNA transcripts. TCR CDR3 regions were first amplified by RT-PCR with HTBI primers. Using its own MiXCR run on the multiplex PCR reads, TCRdb lists one record per CDR3 protein. The sample lists about 290,000 distinct CDR3 sequences; roughly 15% were seen once. Germline V gives CDR1 MNHEY, CDR2 SMNVEV (reference sequence). The CDR3 totals 16 residues. Trimming took 0 bases from V and 1 from J; bases not matched to a gene: 5. This clonotype was seen many times. The antigen is not known. The sequence was collected from a woman aged 25 to 39 with Graves' hyperthyroidism that later progressed to Graves' ophthalmopathy. The specimen sequenced was blood. The V and J genes are TRBV27 and TRBJ1-1, with 7 bases lining up with TRBD1. The CDR3 loop is CASSLSNRGGNTEAFF. The DNA of the CDR3 is TGTGCCAGCAGTTTATCGAACAGGGGTGGGAACACTGAAGCTTTCTTT.